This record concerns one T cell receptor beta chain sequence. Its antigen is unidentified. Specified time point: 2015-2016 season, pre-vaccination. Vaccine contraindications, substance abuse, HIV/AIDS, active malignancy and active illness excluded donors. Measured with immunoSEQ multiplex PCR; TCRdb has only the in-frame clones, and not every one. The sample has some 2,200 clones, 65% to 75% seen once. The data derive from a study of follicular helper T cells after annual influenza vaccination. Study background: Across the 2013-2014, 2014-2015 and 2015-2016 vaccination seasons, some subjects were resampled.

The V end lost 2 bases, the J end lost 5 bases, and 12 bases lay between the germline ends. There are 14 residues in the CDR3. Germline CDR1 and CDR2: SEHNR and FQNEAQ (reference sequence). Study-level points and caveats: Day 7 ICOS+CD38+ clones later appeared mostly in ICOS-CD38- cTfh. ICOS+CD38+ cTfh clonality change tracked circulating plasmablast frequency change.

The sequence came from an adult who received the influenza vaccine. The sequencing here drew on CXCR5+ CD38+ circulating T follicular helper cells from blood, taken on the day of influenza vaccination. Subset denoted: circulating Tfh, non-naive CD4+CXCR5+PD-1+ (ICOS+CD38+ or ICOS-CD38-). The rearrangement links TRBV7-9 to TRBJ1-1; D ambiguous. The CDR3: CASSLIPPGTEAFF. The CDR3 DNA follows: TGTGCCAGCAGCTTAATCCCGCCGGGAACTGAAGCTTTCTTT.